Sequencing of this T cell receptor beta chain was carried out in a study of metastatic and nonmetastatic thyroid tumors. Study information: Repertoires from malignant and benign thyroid patients were compared across blood and tumor or nodule tissue.

How the authors handled the data: To classify distant metastasis in papillary thyroid cancer, a model was built from CDR3 differences across clinicopathological groups. TCRdb reanalyzed the PCR reads via MiXCR. TCRdb's processing, not the authors' own work, is the source of the V and J calls. This sample has 35,000 to 50,000 clones; about 4% occur once, and the top ten carry 7.5% to 10%. The table lists this clone with a few counts. The antigen remains unidentified. CDR1 is DFQATT and CDR2 is SNEGSKA in the germline V gene (reference sequence). The CDR3 spans 16 residues. V trimming: 4 bases; J trimming: 4 bases; junction bases outside the gene matches: 9. Whole-study results and caveats: Significantly higher TCR beta diversity was reportedly seen in malignant thyroid tumors than benign nodules, in blood and tumor.

Treatment of any kind had been given to no patient before thyroid surgery. This chain connects TRBV20-1 to TRBJ2-1; 11 positions agree with TRBD2. The TCR was taken from a female donor with papillary thyroid cancer or a benign thyroid nodule (not recorded which). Some clones in this sample may be carry-over from other donors' samples. Sequencing used blood. In DNA, the CDR3 is TGCAGTGCTACCTCCCCGGGACTAGCGGTTTACAATGAGCAGTTCTTC. Amino acid sequence: CSATSPGLAVYNEQFF.